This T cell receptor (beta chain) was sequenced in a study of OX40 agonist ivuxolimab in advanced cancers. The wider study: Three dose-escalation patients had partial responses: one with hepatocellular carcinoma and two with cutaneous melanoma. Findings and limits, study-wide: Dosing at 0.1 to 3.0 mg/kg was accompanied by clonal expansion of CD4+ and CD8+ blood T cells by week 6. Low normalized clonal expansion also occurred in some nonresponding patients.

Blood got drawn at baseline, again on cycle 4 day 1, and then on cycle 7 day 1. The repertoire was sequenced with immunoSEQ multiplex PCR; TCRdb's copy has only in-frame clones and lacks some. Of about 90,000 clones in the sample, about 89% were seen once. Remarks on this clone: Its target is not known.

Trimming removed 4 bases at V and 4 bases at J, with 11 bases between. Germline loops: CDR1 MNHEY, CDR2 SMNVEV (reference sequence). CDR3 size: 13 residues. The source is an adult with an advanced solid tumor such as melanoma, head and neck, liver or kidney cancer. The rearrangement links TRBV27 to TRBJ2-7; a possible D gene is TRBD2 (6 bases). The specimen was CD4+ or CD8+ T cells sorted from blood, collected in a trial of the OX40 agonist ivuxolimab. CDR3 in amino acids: CASSYRAGYEQYF. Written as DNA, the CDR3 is TGTGCCAGCAGTTACCGGGCGGGGTACGAGCAGTACTTC.